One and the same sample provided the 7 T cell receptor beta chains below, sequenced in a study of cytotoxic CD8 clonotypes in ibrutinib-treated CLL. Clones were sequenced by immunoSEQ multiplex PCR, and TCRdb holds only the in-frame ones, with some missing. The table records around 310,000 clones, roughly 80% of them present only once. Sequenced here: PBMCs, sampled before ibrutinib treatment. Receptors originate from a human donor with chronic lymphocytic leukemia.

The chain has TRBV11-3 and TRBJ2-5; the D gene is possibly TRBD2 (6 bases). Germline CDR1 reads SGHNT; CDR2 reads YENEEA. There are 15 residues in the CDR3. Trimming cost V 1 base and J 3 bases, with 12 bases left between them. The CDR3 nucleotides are TGTGCCAGCAGCTTAGGATGGGAGGCGAAAGAGACCCAGTACTTC. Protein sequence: CASSLGWEAKETQYF. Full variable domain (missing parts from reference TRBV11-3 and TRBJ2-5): EAGVVQSPRYKIIEKKQPVAFWCNPISGHNTLYWYLQNLGQGPELLIRYENEEAVDDSQLPKDRFSAERLKGVDSTLKIQPAELGDSAVYLCASSLGWEAKETQYFGPGTRLLVL.

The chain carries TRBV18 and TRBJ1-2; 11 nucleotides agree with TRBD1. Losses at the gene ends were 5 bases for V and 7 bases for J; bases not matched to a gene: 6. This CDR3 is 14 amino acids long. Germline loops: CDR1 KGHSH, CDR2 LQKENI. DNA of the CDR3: TGTGCCAGCTCAGGCACCGGGACAGGGGGTGGCTACACCTTC. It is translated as CASSGTGTGGGYTF.

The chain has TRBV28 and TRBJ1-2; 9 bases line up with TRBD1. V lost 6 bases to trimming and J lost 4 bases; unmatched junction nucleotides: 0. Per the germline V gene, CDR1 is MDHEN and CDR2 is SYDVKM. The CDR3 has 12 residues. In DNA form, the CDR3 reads TGTGCCAGCAGGACAGGGGGCTATGGCTACACCTTC. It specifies CASRTGGYGYTF.

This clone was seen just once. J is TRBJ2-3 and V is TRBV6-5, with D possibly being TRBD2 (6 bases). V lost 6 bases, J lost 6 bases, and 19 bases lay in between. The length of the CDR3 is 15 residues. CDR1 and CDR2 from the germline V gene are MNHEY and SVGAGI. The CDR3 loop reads CASSPLGGISDTQYF. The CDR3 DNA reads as TGTGCCAGCAGCCCCTTGGGGGGAATTTCTGATACGCAGTATTTT.

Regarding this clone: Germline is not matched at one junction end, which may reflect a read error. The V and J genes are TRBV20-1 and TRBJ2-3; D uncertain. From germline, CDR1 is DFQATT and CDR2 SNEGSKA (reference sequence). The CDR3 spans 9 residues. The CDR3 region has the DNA TGCAGTGCCGGGCAGGCGACGATTTTT. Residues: CSAGQATIF.

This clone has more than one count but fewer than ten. CDR3 protein: CASSVGSREYYEQYF. The CDR3 nucleotides are TGTGCCAGCAGCGTAGGCTCTCGGGAGTACTACGAGCAGTACTTC. This chain joins TRBV9 and TRBJ2-7, with a tentative D call TRBD2 (6 bases). V lost 0 bases and J lost 3, with 13 bases in between. The germline gives CDR1 SGDLS, CDR2 YYNGEE. There are 15 residues in the CDR3.

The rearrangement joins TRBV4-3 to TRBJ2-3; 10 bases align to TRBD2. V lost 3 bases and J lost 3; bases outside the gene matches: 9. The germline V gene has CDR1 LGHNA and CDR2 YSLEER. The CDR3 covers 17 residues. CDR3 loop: CASSQVTGTSETDTQYF. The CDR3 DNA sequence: TGCGCCAGCAGCCAGGTGACCGGGACTAGCGAGACAGATACGCAGTATTTT.